Listed below are T cell receptor beta chains from one sample, sequenced in a study of cytomegalovirus exposure and HLA in healthy donors. The method was immunoSEQ multiplex PCR; TCRdb's version includes in-frame clones alone and lacks a portion of them. Here the sample table reports around 140,000 clones. Material: PBMCs. These receptors were collected from a woman in her 50s in good health and CMV-seronegative. The CDR3 runs from the conserved cysteine through the conserved F or W. A D gene is named only where the DNA matches it firmly.

D gene: TRBD2; J gene: TRBJ2-1; V gene: TRBV5-1; CDR3 protein: CASSFGGGADNEQFF; CDR3 DNA: TGCGCCAGCAGCTTCGGCGGGGGGGCGGACAATGAGCAGTTCTTC
D gene: TRBD1; J gene: TRBJ1-3; V gene: TRBV13; CDR3 protein: CASSRYTGTVGNTIYF; CDR3 DNA: TGTGCCAGCAGCCGTTATACCGGGACAGTTGGAAACACCATATATTTT
D gene: TRBD1; J gene: TRBJ1-4; V gene: TRBV7-6; CDR3 protein: CASSRDSSNEKLFF; CDR3 DNA: TGTGCCAGCAGCCGGGACAGCTCAAATGAAAAACTGTTTTTT
D gene: TRBD1; J gene: TRBJ1-2; V gene: TRBV19; CDR3 protein: CASRTGTGVDYGYTF; CDR3 DNA: TGTGCCAGTAGGACCGGGACAGGCGTGGACTATGGCTACACCTTC
D gene: .; J gene: TRBJ2-5; V gene: TRBV14; CDR3 protein: CASSQNRQETQYF; CDR3 DNA: TGTGCCAGCAGCCAAAACAGGCAAGAGACCCAGTACTTC
D gene: TRBD1; J gene: TRBJ2-5; V gene: TRBV5-4; CDR3 protein: CASSRDRSGETQYF; CDR3 DNA: TGTGCCAGCAGCCGGGACAGGTCGGGCGAGACCCAGTACTTC
D gene: TRBD1; J gene: TRBJ2-2; V gene: TRBV2; CDR3 protein: CASRDRANTGELFF; CDR3 DNA: TGTGCCAGCAGAGACAGGGCGAACACCGGGGAGCTGTTTTTT
D gene: .; J gene: TRBJ2-3; V gene: TRBV7-3; CDR3 protein: CASSLSTDTQYF; CDR3 DNA: TGTGCCAGCAGCCTTTCCACAGATACGCAGTATTTT
D gene: TRBD1; J gene: TRBJ2-5; V gene: TRBV27; CDR3 protein: CASSWGQGAQETQYF; CDR3 DNA: TGTGCCAGCAGCTGGGGACAGGGGGCCCAAGAGACCCAGTACTTC
D gene: .; J gene: TRBJ2-3; V gene: TRBV9; CDR3 protein: CASSLTPADTQYF; CDR3 DNA: TGTGCCAGCAGCCTCACTCCGGCAGATACGCAGTATTTT